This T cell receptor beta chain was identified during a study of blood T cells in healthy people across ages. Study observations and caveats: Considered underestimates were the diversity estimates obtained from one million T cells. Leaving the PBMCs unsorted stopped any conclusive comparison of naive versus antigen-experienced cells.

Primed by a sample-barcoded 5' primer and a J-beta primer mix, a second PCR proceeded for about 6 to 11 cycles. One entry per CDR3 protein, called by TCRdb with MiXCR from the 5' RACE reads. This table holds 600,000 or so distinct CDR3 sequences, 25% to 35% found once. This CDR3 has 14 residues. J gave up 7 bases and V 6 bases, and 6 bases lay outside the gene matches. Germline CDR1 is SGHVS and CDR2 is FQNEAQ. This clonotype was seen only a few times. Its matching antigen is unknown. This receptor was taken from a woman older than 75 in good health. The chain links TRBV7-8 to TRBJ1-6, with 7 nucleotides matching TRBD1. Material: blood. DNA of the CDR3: TGTGCCAGCAGACCTAGGGGGCAAAATTCACCCCTCCACTTT. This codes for CASRPRGQNSPLHF.